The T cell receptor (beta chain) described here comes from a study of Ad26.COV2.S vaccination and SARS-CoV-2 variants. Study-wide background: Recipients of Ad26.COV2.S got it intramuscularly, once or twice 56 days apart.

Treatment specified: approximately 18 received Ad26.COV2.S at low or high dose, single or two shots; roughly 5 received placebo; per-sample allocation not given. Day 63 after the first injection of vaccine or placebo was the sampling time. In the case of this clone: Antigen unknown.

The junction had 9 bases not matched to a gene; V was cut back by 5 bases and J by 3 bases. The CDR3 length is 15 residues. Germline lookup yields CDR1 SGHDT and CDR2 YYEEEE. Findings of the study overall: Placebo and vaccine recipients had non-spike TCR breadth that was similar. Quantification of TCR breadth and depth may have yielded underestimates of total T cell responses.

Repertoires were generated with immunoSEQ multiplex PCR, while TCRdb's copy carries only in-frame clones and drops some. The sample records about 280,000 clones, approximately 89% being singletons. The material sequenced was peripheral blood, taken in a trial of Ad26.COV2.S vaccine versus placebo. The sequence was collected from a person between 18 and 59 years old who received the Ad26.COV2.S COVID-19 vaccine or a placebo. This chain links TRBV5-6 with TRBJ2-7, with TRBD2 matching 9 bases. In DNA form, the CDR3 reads TGTGCCAGCAGTTCTTTAGCGGGGGTATTCTACGAGCAGTACTTC. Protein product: CASSSLAGVFYEQYF.